Each of the 5 T cell receptor beta chains below was sequenced from the same sample in a study of T cells and copy number aberrations in small-cell lung cancer. Assay used: immunoSEQ multiplex PCR; TCRdb lists only in-frame clones, some missing. The sample includes thousands of clones, about four fifths of them seen just once. Sequences were obtained from normal tissue next to the tumor. These receptors came from a man in his fifties or sixties with small cell lung cancer.

The chain joins TRBV9 to TRBJ2-5; D gene uncertain. V was trimmed by 4 bases and J by 0 bases, leaving 4 bases between them. The CDR3 sequence is 12 residues long. CDR1 is SGDLS and CDR2 is YYNGEE in the germline V gene. The CDR3 here is CASSPYQETQYF. The CDR3 nucleotides are TGTGCCAGCAGCCCGTACCAAGAGACCCAGTACTTC.

The rearrangement joins TRBV10-2 to TRBJ2-5, with D unresolved. The CDR3 has 15 residues. Trimming pared 0 bases from V and 5 bases from J, leaving 13 bases between. The V gene's germline CDR1 is WSHSY and CDR2 SAAADI. The CDR3 loop is CASSESTRGRETQYF. CDR3 DNA sequence: TGCGCCAGCAGTGAGTCGACTCGTGGTCGGGAGACCCAGTACTTC.

Concerning this clone: The junction departs from germline at one end; a sequencing error may be responsible. V and J are TRBV7-7 and TRBJ2-5; 13 bases align to TRBD2. Germline V gives CDR1 SSHAT, CDR2 FNYEAQ (reference sequence). This CDR3 contains 15 residues. CDR3 coding DNA: TGTGCTAGCAGCTCACTAGCGGGAGGGCAAGAGACCCAGTACTTC. Translated: CASSSLAGGQETQYF.

The chain has TRBV19 and TRBJ1-4; maybe TRBD1 (5 bases). This CDR3 has 16 residues. V lost 7 bases and J 0 bases, leaving 15 bases between the germline ends. Germline CDR1 reads LNHDA; CDR2 reads SQIVND (reference sequence). The CDR3 coding sequence is TGTGCCAGTATGGGCCCAGGGTTAGCAACTAATGAAAAACTGTTTTTT. This codes for CASMGPGLATNEKLFF.

The chain has TRBV10-3 and TRBJ2-1; 8 bases match TRBD2. The CDR3 loop spans 14 amino acids. V was clipped by 8 bases and J by 4 bases; unmatched bases: 7. Germline CDR1 and CDR2: ENHRY and SYGVKD. The CDR3 protein is CAIRREEAYNEQFF. The CDR3 coding sequence is TGTGCCATCCGGCGGGAGGAAGCTTACAATGAGCAGTTCTTC.